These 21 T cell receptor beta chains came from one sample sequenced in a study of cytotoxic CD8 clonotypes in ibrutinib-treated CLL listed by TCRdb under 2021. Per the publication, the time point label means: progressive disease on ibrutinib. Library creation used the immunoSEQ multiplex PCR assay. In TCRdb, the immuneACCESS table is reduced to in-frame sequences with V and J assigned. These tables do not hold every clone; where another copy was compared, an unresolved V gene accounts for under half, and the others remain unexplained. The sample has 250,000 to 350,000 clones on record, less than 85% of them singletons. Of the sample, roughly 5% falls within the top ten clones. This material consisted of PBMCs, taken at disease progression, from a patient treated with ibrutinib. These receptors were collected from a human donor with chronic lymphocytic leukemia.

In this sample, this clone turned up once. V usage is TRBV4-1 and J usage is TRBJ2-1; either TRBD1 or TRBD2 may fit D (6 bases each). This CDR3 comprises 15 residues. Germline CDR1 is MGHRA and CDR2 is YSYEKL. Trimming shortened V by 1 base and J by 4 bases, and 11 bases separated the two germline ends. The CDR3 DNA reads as TGCGCCAGCAGCCAAGGGGGGGCGGGGTACAATGAGCAGTTCTTC. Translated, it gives CASSQGGAGYNEQFF.

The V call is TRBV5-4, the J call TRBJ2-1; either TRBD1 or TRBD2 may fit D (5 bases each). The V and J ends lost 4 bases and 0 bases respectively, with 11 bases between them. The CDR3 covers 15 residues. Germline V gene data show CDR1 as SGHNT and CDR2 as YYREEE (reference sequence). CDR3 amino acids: CASSPGTSSYNEQFF. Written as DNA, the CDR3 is TGTGCCAGCAGCCCCGGGACCAGCTCCTACAATGAGCAGTTCTTC.

The CDR3 is CASSLWAAEAFF. CDR3 bases: TGTGCCAGCAGTTTATGGGCAGCTGAAGCTTTCTTT. This chain connects TRBV28 to TRBJ1-1, with D unclear. Germline V gene sequence: CDR1 MDHEN, CDR2 SYDVKM. This CDR3 spans 12 amino acids. Trimming removed 0 bases from V and 6 bases from J, with 5 bases in between.

CDR3 sequence reads: CASSPAGEGWDEQFF. DNA for the CDR3: TGTGCCAGCAGCCCGGCCGGGGAGGGATGGGATGAGCAGTTCTTC. The rearrangement links TRBV7-9 to TRBJ2-1; 7 nucleotides line up with TRBD2. The CDR3 contains 15 residues. CDR1 SEHNR and CDR2 FQNEAQ come from the germline V gene (reference sequence). The junction had 12 bases not matched to a gene; V was cut back by 5 bases and J by 8 bases.

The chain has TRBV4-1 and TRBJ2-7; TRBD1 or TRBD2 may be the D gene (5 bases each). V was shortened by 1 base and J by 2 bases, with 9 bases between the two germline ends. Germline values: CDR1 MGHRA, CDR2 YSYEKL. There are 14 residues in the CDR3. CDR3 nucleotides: TGCGCCAGCAGCCAAGTCGGGGACGCCTACGAGCAGTACTTC. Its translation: CASSQVGDAYEQYF.

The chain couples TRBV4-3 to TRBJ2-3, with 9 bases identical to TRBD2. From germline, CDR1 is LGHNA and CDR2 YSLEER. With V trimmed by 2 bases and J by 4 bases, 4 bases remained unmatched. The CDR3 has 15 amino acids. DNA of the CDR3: TGCGCCAGCAGCCAAATTAGCGGGAGCGCAGATACGCAGTATTTT. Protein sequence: CASSQISGSADTQYF.

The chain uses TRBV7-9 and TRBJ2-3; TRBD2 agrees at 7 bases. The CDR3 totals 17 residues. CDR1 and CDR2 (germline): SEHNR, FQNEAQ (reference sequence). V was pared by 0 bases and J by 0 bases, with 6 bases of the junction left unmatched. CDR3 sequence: CASSLALGRGSTDTQYF. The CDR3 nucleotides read TGTGCCAGCAGCTTAGCGCTCGGGCGGGGGAGCACAGATACGCAGTATTTT.

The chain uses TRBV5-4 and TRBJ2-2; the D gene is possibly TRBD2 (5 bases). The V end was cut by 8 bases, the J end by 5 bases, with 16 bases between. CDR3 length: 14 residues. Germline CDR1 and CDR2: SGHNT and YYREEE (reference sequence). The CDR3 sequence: CARRVGVKTGELFF. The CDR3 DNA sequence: TGTGCCAGGCGAGTGGGAGTTAAAACCGGGGAGCTGTTTTTT.

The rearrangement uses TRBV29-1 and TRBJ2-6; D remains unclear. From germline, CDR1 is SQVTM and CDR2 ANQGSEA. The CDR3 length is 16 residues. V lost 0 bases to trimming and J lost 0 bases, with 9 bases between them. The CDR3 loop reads CSVEDRHPSGANVLTF. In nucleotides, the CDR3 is TGCAGCGTTGAAGATCGACATCCCTCTGGGGCCAACGTCCTGACTTTC.

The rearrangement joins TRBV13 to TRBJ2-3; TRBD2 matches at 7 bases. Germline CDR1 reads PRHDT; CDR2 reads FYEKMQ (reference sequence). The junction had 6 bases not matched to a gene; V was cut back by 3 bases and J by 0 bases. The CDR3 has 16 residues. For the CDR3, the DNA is TGTGCCAGCAGCTTCCGGGAGGAGGATAGCACAGATACGCAGTATTTT. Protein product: CASSFREEDSTDTQYF.

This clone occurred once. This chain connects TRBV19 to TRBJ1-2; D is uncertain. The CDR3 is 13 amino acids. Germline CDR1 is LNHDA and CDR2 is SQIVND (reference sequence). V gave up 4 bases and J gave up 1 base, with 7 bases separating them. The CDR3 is CASSTQVNYGYTF. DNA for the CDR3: TGTGCCAGTAGTACTCAGGTTAACTATGGCTACACCTTC.

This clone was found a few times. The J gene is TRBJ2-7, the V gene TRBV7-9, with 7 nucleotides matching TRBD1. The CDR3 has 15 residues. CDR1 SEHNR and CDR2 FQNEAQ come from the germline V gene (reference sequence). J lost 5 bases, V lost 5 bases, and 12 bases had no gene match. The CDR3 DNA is TGTGCCAGCAGCCAGACGACAGGGCCTCTCAACGAGCAGTACTTC. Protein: CASSQTTGPLNEQYF.

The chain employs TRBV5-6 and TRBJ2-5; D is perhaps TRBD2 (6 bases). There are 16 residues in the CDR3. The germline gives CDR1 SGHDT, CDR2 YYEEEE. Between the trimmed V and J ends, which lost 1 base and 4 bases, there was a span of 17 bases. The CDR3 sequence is CASSLKRGGVGETQYF. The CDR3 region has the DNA TGTGCCAGCAGCTTGAAGAGGGGCGGGGTTGGAGAGACCCAGTACTTC.

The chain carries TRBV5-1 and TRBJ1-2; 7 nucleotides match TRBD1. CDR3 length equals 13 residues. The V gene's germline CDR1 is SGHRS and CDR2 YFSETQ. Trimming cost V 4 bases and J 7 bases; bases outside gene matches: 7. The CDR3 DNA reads TGCGCCAGCAGCGCCGGGACAGAGGGTGGCTACACCTTC. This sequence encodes CASSAGTEGGYTF.

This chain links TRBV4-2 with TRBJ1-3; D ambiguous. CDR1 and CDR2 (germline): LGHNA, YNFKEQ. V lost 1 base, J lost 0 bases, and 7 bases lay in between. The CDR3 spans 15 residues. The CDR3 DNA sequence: TGTGCCAGCAGCCAAGCAAGTGGCTCTGGAAACACCATATATTTT. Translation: CASSQASGSGNTIYF.

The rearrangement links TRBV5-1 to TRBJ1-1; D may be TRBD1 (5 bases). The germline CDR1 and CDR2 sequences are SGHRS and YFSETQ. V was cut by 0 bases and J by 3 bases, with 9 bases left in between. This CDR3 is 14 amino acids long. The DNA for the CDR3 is TGCGCCAGCAGCTTGGCCGGGGCAGACACTGAAGCTTTCTTT. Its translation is CASSLAGADTEAFF.

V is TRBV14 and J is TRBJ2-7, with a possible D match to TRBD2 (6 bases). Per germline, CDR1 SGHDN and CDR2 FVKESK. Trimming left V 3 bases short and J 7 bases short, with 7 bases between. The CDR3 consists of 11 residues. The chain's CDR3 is CASSQGLEQYF. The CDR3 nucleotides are TGTGCCAGCAGCCAGGGACTTGAGCAGTACTTC.

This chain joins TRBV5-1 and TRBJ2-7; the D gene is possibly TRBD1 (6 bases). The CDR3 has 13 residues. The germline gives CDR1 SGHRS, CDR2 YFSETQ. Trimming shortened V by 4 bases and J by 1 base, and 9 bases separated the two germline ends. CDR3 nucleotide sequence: TGCGCCAGCAGCCATGGACAGTCCTACGAGCAGTACTTC. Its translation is CASSHGQSYEQYF.

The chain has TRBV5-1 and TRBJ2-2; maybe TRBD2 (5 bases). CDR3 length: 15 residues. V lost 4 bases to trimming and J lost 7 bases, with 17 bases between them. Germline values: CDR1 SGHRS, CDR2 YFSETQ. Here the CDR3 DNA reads TGCGCCAGCAGCCATCGGACTTCCCAAGGCGGGGAGCTGTTTTTT. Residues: CASSHRTSQGGELFF.

CDR3 sequence reads: CAISESGTALLGKHEQYF. DNA of the CDR3: TGTGCCATCAGTGAGTCAGGGACAGCCTTATTAGGAAAACACGAGCAGTACTTC. V gene TRBV10-3 combines with J gene TRBJ2-7, with 7 positions matching TRBD1. This CDR3 comprises 18 residues. Germline V gene sequence: CDR1 ENHRY, CDR2 SYGVKD. With 0 bases clipped from V and 5 bases from J, the junction kept 16 bases outside the gene matches.

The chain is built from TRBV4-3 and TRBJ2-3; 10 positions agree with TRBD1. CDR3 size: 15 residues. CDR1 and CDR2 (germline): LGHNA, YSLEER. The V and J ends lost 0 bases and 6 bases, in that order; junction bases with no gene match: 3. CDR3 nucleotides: TGCGCCAGCAGCCAAGATCCGGGACAGGGGGATACGCAGTATTTT. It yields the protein CASSQDPGQGDTQYF.